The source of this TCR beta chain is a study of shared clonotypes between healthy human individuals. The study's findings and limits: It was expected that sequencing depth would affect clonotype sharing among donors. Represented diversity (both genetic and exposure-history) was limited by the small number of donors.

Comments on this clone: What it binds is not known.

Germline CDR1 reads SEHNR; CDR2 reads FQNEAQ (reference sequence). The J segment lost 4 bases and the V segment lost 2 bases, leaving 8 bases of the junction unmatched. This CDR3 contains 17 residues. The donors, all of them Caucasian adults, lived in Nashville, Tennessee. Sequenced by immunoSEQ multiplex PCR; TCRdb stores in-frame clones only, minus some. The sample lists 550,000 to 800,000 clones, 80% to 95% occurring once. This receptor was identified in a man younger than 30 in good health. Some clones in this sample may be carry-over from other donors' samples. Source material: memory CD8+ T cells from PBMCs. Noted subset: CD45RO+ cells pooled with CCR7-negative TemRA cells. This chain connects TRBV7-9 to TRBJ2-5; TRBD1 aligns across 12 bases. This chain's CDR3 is CASSLTGTGGARETQYF. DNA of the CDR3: TGTGCCAGCAGCTTAACCGGGACAGGGGGCGCAAGAGAGACCCAGTACTTC. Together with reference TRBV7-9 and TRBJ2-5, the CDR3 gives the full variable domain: DTGVSQNPRHKITKRGQNVTFRCDPISEHNRLYWYRQTLGQGPEFLTYFQNEAQLEKSRLLSDRFSAERPKGSFSTLEIQRTEQGDSAMYLCASSLTGTGGARETQYFGPGTRLLVL.